This record covers a single TCR beta chain. The antigen is not known. The sample belongs to a study of T cell responses to AZD1222 COVID-19 vaccine. This CDR3 has 16 residues. CDR1 is SGHVS, CDR2 FNYEAQ, per germline. Trimming at V came to 5 bases and at J to 4 bases, leaving 10 bases not matched to a gene. General study findings and limits: Repertoires were sampled only after the peak T cell response. Most donors were white British, females outnumbered males, and clonal diversity was possibly underestimated.

Profiling relied on immunoSEQ multiplex PCR, and the TCRdb table lists in-frame clones only, not all of them. The sample has 100,000 or so clones; 70% to 90% are singletons. Material: peripheral blood, obtained 28 days after the second AZD1222 dose. J is TRBJ2-1 and V is TRBV7-6; 8 bases match TRBD2. This sequence was found in an adult who received the AZD1222 COVID-19 vaccine. CDR3 region: CASSEDASGLYNEQFF. CDR3 DNA sequence: TGTGCCAGCAGCGAAGATGCTAGCGGGTTGTACAATGAGCAGTTCTTC.